The source of this T cell receptor beta chain is a study of regulatory T cells in long-lasting Graves disease. Regarding this clonotype: It may be a read error: a sequence one base away is much more abundant.

As for time point: newly diagnosed GD, antithyroid drugs for less than 3 months. The TCR library was made from RNA extracted from PBMCs. Investigators prepared the TCR beta libraries by applying iRepertoire HTBI primers and Arm-PCR of CDR3 regions. From the multiplex PCR reads, TCRdb called clonotypes with MiXCR, one entry per CDR3 protein. The sample consists of a few hundred thousand distinct CDR3 sequences, roughly a sixth of them appearing once. Germline lookup yields CDR1 LNHDA and CDR2 SQIVND (reference sequence). The CDR3 totals 18 residues. This same sample was also part of a study on T cells in Graves' hyperthyroidism and ophthalmopathy. That work contributes: When the TCR CDR3 underwent first-round RT-PCR, the HTBI primer set was used. Most expanded thyroid clonotypes above 0.001 also appeared in blood.

This rearrangement joins TRBV19 to TRBJ2-7; the D call may be TRBD1 or TRBD2 (6 bases each). The sample in question was peripheral blood mononuclear cells (PBMCs), obtained at new diagnosis, from a patient treated with antithyroid drugs. This receptor was taken from a man aged 40-49 years with Graves disease. Here the CDR3 DNA reads TGTGCCAGTAGTATACAGATATACCGGGGGCGGCGGAGTTACGACCAGTACTTC. It encodes CASSIQIYRGRRSYDQYF.